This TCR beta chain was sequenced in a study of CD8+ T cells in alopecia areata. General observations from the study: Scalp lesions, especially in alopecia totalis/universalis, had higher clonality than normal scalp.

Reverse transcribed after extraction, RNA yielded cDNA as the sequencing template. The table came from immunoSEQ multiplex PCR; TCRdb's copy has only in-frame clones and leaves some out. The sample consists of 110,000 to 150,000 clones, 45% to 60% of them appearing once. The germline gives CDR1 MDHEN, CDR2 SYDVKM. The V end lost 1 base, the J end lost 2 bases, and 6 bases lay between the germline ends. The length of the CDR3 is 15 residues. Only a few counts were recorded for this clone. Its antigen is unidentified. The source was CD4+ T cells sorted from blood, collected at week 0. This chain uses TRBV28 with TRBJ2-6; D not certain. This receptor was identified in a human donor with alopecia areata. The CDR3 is CASSLLGPGANVLTF. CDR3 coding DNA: TGTGCCAGCAGTTTATTGGGTCCTGGGGCCAACGTCCTGACTTTC. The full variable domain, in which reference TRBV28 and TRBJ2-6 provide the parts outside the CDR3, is DVKVTQSSRYLVKRTGEKVFLECVQDMDHENMFWYRQDPGLGLRLIYFSYDVKMKEKGDIPEGYSVSREKKERFSLILESASTNQTSMYLCASSLLGPGANVLTFGAGSRLTVL.